A single sample is the source of the 26 T cell receptor beta chains below, sequenced in a study of T cell repertoires in cytomegalovirus infection. A single record per CDR3 protein comes from TCRdb applying MiXCR to the reads. Of 550,000 to 850,000 distinct CDR3 sequences listed, around 32% were seen once; the top ten hold around a sixth. For these TCRs, the target antigens are not known. The specimen was cultured PBMCs, collected from culture after CMV antigen stimulation. These receptors originate from a human donor in good health (CMV status not recorded). Some clones in this sample may be carry-over from other donors' samples.

This rearrangement joins TRBV6-5 to TRBJ2-6; 8 bases fit TRBD1. This CDR3 comprises 18 residues. V shed 6 bases and J 1 base; nucleotides not matched to a gene: 11. The germline V gene has CDR1 MNHEY and CDR2 SVGAGI. This chain's CDR3 is CASSPRTGQNSGANVLTF. CDR3 nucleotide sequence: TGTGCCAGCAGCCCCAGGACAGGGCAAAATTCTGGGGCCAACGTCCTGACTTTC.

V gene TRBV7-6 combines with J gene TRBJ1-5; perhaps TRBD1 as D (6 bases). Germline V CDR1 and CDR2: SGHVS, FNYEAQ. The ends were cut back, 8 bases at V and 5 bases at J, with 19 bases in the middle. The CDR3 loop spans 15 amino acids. The CDR3: CASSWGAGEDQPQHF. CDR3 sequence (DNA): TGTGCCAGCTCTTGGGGGGCTGGGGAGGATCAGCCCCAGCATTTT. Full variable domain (missing parts from reference TRBV7-6 and TRBJ1-5): GAGVSQSPRYKVTKRGQDVALRCDPISGHVSLYWYRQALGQGPEFLTYFNYEAQQDKSGLPNDRFSAERPEGSISTLTIQRTEQRDSAMYRCASSWGAGEDQPQHFGDGTRLSIL.

This chain connects TRBV20-1 to TRBJ2-1, with a weak D call TRBD2 (5 bases). The CDR3 has 14 residues. Germline loops: CDR1 DFQATT, CDR2 SNEGSKA (reference sequence). The V end was cut by 3 bases, the J end by 5 bases, with 14 bases between. CDR3 sequence: CSASSPVGDNEQFF. The CDR3 DNA is TGCAGTGCTAGTTCCCCTGTCGGGGACAATGAGCAGTTCTTC.

This clonotype was counted only a few times. The chain employs TRBV6-6 and TRBJ1-4; D not certain. The CDR3 runs to 13 residues. V lost 8 bases and J 8 bases, leaving 15 bases between the germline ends. Germline V gene data show CDR1 as MNHNY and CDR2 as SVGAGI (reference sequence). The CDR3 loop reads CASGKSIKEKLFF. The DNA for the CDR3 is TGTGCCAGCGGGAAATCGATTAAAGAAAAACTGTTTTTT.

The rearrangement links TRBV19 to TRBJ2-2; the match to TRBD1 covers 7 bases. CDR3 length: 15 amino acids. V lost 5 bases and J lost 3; bases outside the gene matches: 6. CDR1 and CDR2 (germline): LNHDA, SQIVND (reference sequence). The CDR3 loop is CASSPRQGHTGELFF. CDR3 nucleotides: TGTGCCAGTAGTCCCCGACAGGGCCACACCGGGGAGCTGTTTTTT.

This clonotype was counted a few times. For the CDR3, the DNA is TGTGCCAGCAGCTTAGTCTGGGGGGGCCACGAGCAGTACTTC. Its protein product is CASSLVWGGHEQYF. This rearrangement joins TRBV11-2 to TRBJ2-7, with a tentative D call TRBD2 (7 bases). The V gene's germline CDR1 is SGHAT and CDR2 FQNNGV. The CDR3 is 14 amino acids. Trimming removed 1 base at V and 5 bases at J, with 12 bases between.

This clonotype was seen only a few times. The chain combines TRBV7-8 with TRBJ1-2, with D possibly matching TRBD1 (5 bases). Germline loops: CDR1 SGHVS, CDR2 FQNEAQ. V was cut by 5 bases and J by 8 bases, with 24 bases left in between. The CDR3 is 16 amino acids. As DNA, the CDR3 is TGTGCCAGCAGCCCCGACCGCCAGGGATTCGTCGGCGGCTACACCTTC. Its translation is CASSPDRQGFVGGYTF.

The chain combines TRBV5-1 with TRBJ2-5; D is ambiguous. There are 16 residues in the CDR3. Germline-derived CDR1 and CDR2 are SGHRS and YFSETQ. Between the trimmed V and J ends, which lost 6 bases and 0 bases, there was a span of 18 bases. The CDR3 DNA reads TGCGCCAGCAAGGACCGCCTTCAAGGGTACCAAGAGACCCAGTACTTC. Protein product: CASKDRLQGYQETQYF.

This clonotype was picked up a small number of times. This chain uses TRBV10-3 with TRBJ1-1; possibly TRBD1 for D (5 bases). Germline assignment: CDR1 ENHRY and CDR2 SYGVKD. V was clipped by 5 bases and J by 9 bases, with 22 bases between them. CDR3 size: 15 residues. The CDR3: CAISSIQDMGSKAFF. In DNA, the CDR3 is TGTGCCATCAGTTCTATTCAGGACATGGGGTCGAAAGCTTTCTTT.

The chain has TRBV4-1 and TRBJ2-3, with TRBD2 matching over 8 bases. V shed 0 bases and J 5 bases; nucleotides not matched to a gene: 7. The CDR3 spans 16 residues. In germline, CDR1 is MGHRA, CDR2 YSYEKL. The CDR3 is CASSQEAAGAVDTQYF. Written as DNA, the CDR3 is TGCGCCAGCAGCCAAGAGGCAGCGGGAGCTGTAGATACGCAGTATTTT.

This chain uses TRBV6-6 with TRBJ2-2, with 7 bases matching TRBD1. CDR3 length equals 14 residues. V shed 7 bases, J shed 5 bases, and the junction held 7 bases outside the gene matches. In germline, CDR1 is MNHNY, CDR2 SVGAGI (reference sequence). This chain's CDR3 is CASTYRGGTGELFF. The CDR3 DNA reads as TGTGCCAGCACCTACAGGGGCGGGACCGGGGAGCTGTTTTTT.

The chain couples TRBV19 to TRBJ2-4, with D maybe TRBD1 (6 bases). Germline CDR1 and CDR2: LNHDA and SQIVND (reference sequence). V was shortened by 3 bases and J by 0 bases, with 12 bases between the two germline ends. CDR3 length: 16 amino acids. The CDR3 here is CASSILRGSAKNIQYF. In DNA, the CDR3 is TGTGCCAGTAGTATTCTTAGGGGGTCAGCCAAAAACATTCAGTACTTC.

This clonotype was recorded a few times. V and J are TRBV4-2 and TRBJ1-1, with a tentative D call TRBD1 (6 bases). Germline V gives CDR1 LGHNA, CDR2 YNFKEQ. V was clipped by 6 bases and J by 7 bases, with 21 bases between them. The CDR3 totals 15 residues. As DNA, the CDR3 is TGTGCCAGCAGTCGAGGAGGGGGGGCGGAGGGTGAAGCTTTCTTT. Encoded protein: CASSRGGGAEGEAFF.

Only a few counts were recorded for this clonotype. The chain is built from TRBV7-2 and TRBJ2-2; D remains unclear. Germline V CDR1 and CDR2: SGHTA, FQGNSA. Deletions cut 0 bases from V and 1 base from J, with 6 bases between. The CDR3 totals 15 residues. The CDR3: CASSLAPGNTGELFF. The CDR3, as DNA: TGTGCCAGCAGCTTAGCGCCAGGGAACACCGGGGAGCTGTTTTTT. Together with reference TRBV7-2 and TRBJ2-2, the CDR3 gives the full variable domain: GAGVSQSPSNKVTEKGKDVELRCDPISGHTALYWYRQSLGQGLEFLIYFQGNSAPDKSGLPSDRFSAERTGGSVSTLTIQRTQQEDSAVYLCASSLAPGNTGELFFGEGSRLTVL.

This clonotype was observed a handful of times. The chain recombines TRBV6-1 with TRBJ2-7, with 9 bases identical to TRBD2. The CDR3 extends over 15 amino acids. Germline CDR1 reads MNHNS; CDR2 reads SASEGT. V shed 8 bases, J shed 1 base, and the junction held 9 bases outside the gene matches. CDR3 loop: CASSRGGGASYEQYF. The DNA of the CDR3 is TGTGCCAGCTCACGAGGCGGGGGGGCATCCTACGAGCAGTACTTC.

V usage is TRBV7-2 and J usage is TRBJ1-2, with a possible D match to TRBD1 (5 bases). The V gene lost 7 bases and the J gene lost 3 bases, with 12 bases spanning the gap. Germline V gene sequence: CDR1 SGHTA, CDR2 FQGNSA. CDR3 length equals 13 residues. The CDR3 DNA follows: TGTGCCAGCAACACCGACAGAGACTATGGCTACACCTTC. It yields the protein CASNTDRDYGYTF.

This chain joins TRBV20-1 and TRBJ1-1; D uncertain. The CDR3 spans 13 residues. The V and J ends lost 6 bases and 0 bases respectively, with 11 bases between them. The germline V gene has CDR1 DFQATT and CDR2 SNEGSKA (reference sequence). In DNA, the CDR3 is TGCAGTGCCCCCATGGGGTTGAACACTGAAGCTTTCTTT. This gives the protein CSAPMGLNTEAFF.

This clonotype has just a few counts. This rearrangement joins TRBV28 to TRBJ2-1; a possible D gene is TRBD1 (5 bases). The germline V gene has CDR1 MDHEN and CDR2 SYDVKM. V lost 5 bases and J 0 bases, leaving 14 bases between the germline ends. CDR3 length: 16 residues. DNA for the CDR3: TGTGCCAGCAGTAATCAGGGTCCAAGCTCCTACAATGAGCAGTTCTTC. Its protein is CASSNQGPSSYNEQFF.

This chain uses TRBV12-3 or TRBV12-4 with TRBJ2-5, with D unresolved. With 6 bases removed from V and 7 bases from J, the gap between germline ends came to 12 bases. CDR3 length equals 12 residues. DNA of the CDR3: TGTGCCAGCAGGAGCATATCAGCGACCCAGTACTTC. It specifies CASRSISATQYF.

In its sample, this clonotype was seen a few times. The rearrangement joins TRBV7-8 to TRBJ2-3; D is perhaps TRBD2 (6 bases). Germline CDR1 SGHVS, CDR2 FQNEAQ. V dropped 1 base and J dropped 13 bases, with 15 bases sitting between them. The CDR3 runs to 13 residues. The CDR3 sequence is CASSLDPGLREYF. The DNA of the CDR3 is TGTGCCAGCAGCTTAGACCCGGGACTTAGGGAGTATTTT.

The V and J genes are TRBV7-9 and TRBJ2-5; weak D call: TRBD2 (7 bases). V gave up 4 bases and J gave up 5 bases, with 23 bases separating them. The germline V gene has CDR1 SEHNR and CDR2 FQNEAQ (reference sequence). The CDR3 has 17 residues. CDR3 DNA: TGTGCCAGCAGCTCCCCCCAGCGGGACCCAAGGGGGGAGACCCAGTACTTC. Translation gives CASSSPQRDPRGETQYF.

The chain has TRBV7-2 and TRBJ2-2; tentatively, D is TRBD1 (5 bases). Germline CDR1 is SGHTA and CDR2 is FQGNSA. CDR3 length equals 14 residues. The V end lost 3 bases, the J end lost 4 bases, and 9 bases lay between the germline ends. The CDR3 spells CASSLQRGTGELFF. The CDR3 coding sequence is TGTGCCAGCAGCTTGCAAAGGGGCACCGGGGAGCTGTTTTTT.

This clonotype showed up just a few times. This sequence joins TRBV7-8 and TRBJ1-4, with D tentatively TRBD1 (6 bases). With 3 bases removed from V and 8 bases from J, the gap between germline ends came to 19 bases. This CDR3 spans 16 amino acids. The germline V gene encodes CDR1 SGHVS and CDR2 FQNEAQ. The CDR3 coding sequence is TGTGCCAGCAGCTTCAATACAGGGCGTATAAACGAAAAACTGTTTTTT. It translates to CASSFNTGRINEKLFF. The full variable domain, completed using reference TRBV7-8 and TRBJ1-4, is GAGVSQSPRYKVAKRGQDVALRCDPISGHVSLFWYQQALGQGPEFLTYFQNEAQLDKSGLPSDRFFAERPEGSVSTLKIQRTQQEDSAVYLCASSFNTGRINEKLFFGSGTQLSVL.

V is TRBV3-1 and J is TRBJ1-2; D remains unclear. Trimming removed 4 bases at V and 2 bases at J, with 11 bases between. Germline lookup yields CDR1 LGHDT and CDR2 YNNKEL (reference sequence). CDR3 size: 14 residues. The CDR3: CASSPGRVNYGYTF. CDR3 nucleotide sequence: TGTGCCAGCAGCCCAGGACGGGTCAACTATGGCTACACCTTC. Variable domain in full (rest from reference TRBV3-1 and TRBJ1-2): DTAVSQTPKYLVTQMGNDKSIKCEQNLGHDTMYWYKQDSKKFLKIMFSYNNKELIINETVPNRFSPKSPDKAHLNLHINSLELGDSAVYFCASSPGRVNYGYTFGSGTRLTVV.

This chain uses TRBV9 with TRBJ2-5; tentatively, D is TRBD2 (5 bases). The V gene's germline CDR1 is SGDLS and CDR2 YYNGEE. The CDR3 consists of 15 residues. Trimming took off 4 bases at V and 1 base at J, with 14 bases between the two ends. The CDR3 nucleotides read TGTGCCAGCAGCCTTAGAGGGATAAGCCAAGAGACCCAGTACTTC. It translates to CASSLRGISQETQYF. Filled out from reference TRBV9 and TRBJ2-5, the complete variable domain reads DSGVTQTPKHLITATGQRVTLRCSPRSGDLSVYWYQQSLDQGLQFLIQYYNGEERAKGNILERFSAQQFPDLHSELNLSSLELGDSALYFCASSLRGISQETQYFGPGTRLLVL.

The chain joins TRBV19 to TRBJ2-5; D ambiguous. The CDR3 is made up of 13 amino acids. With 9 bases removed from V and 5 bases from J, the gap between germline ends came to 16 bases. Germline CDR1 LNHDA, CDR2 SQIVND (reference sequence). CDR3 sequence: CASSQRRTETQYF. DNA of the CDR3: TGTGCCAGCTCTCAAAGGCGGACGGAGACCCAGTACTTC.